A single sample is the source of the 6 T cell receptor beta chains below, sequenced in a study of T-cell memory formation after mild COVID-19. TCRdb re-called the 5' RACE reads with MiXCR, one entry per CDR3 protein. The table lists 300,000 to 350,000 distinct CDR3 sequences, 10% to 15% of them singletons, with about 21% in the top ten. The sequenced sample was PBMCs or a T cell subset sorted from them (not recorded which). The receptors shown here come from a man between 18 and 35 years old who had mild COVID-19 (a few samples of this study predate the infection). Cell type and time point are not known.

The chain is built from TRBV20-1 and TRBJ1-6; TRBD1 matches 8 bases. Germline V CDR1 and CDR2: DFQATT, SNEGSKA (reference sequence). CDR3 length equals 18 residues. Unmatched junction bases numbered 12, after V lost 5 bases and J lost 0 bases. Written as DNA, the CDR3 is TGCAGTGCTCCCGACCCGTGGACAGGGAGCTCCTATAATTCACCCCTCCACTTT. Protein product: CSAPDPWTGSSYNSPLHF.

V usage is TRBV7-2 and J usage is TRBJ1-6; perhaps TRBD1 as D (6 bases). The CDR3 sequence is 13 residues long. The V gene lost 7 bases and the J gene lost 7 bases, with 11 bases spanning the gap. Germline V gene data show CDR1 as SGHTA and CDR2 as FQGNSA. In DNA form, the CDR3 reads TGTGCCAGCACCGGACAGATGAATTCACCCCTCCACTTT. Its translation: CASTGQMNSPLHF.

The DNA of the CDR3 is TGTGCCAGCAGCAGTTACGGACAGGGAAACTATGGCTACACCTTC. The encoded protein is CASSSYGQGNYGYTF. This sequence joins TRBV7-2 and TRBJ1-2; 8 bases are a match to TRBD1. There are 15 residues in the CDR3. Trimming took 5 bases from V and 2 from J; bases not matched to a gene: 7. Germline values: CDR1 SGHTA, CDR2 FQGNSA.

The gene calls are TRBV7-9 and TRBJ1-4, with no clear D. This CDR3 is 14 amino acids long. Per germline, CDR1 SEHNR and CDR2 FQNEAQ (reference sequence). Trimming pared 3 bases from V and 1 base from J, leaving 6 bases between. The CDR3 nucleotides are TGTGCCAGCAGCTTCACGGGAACTAATGAAAAACTGTTTTTT. The encoded protein is CASSFTGTNEKLFF.

This clonotype was found a few times. The J gene is TRBJ2-1, the V gene TRBV20-1; TRBD2 aligns across 9 bases. J was trimmed by 3 bases and V by 6 bases; bases with no gene match: 9. The CDR3 is made up of 15 amino acids. The germline V gene has CDR1 DFQATT and CDR2 SNEGSKA (reference sequence). The CDR3 bases are TGCAGTGCCGCCACCCTAGCGGGGAACTACAATGAGCAGTTCTTC. This codes for CSAATLAGNYNEQFF.

This clonotype occurred a few times. J is TRBJ2-5 and V is TRBV20-1, with 7 bases lining up with TRBD1. Germline V gene lookup returns CDR1 DFQATT and CDR2 SNEGSKA (reference sequence). The CDR3 runs to 12 residues. CDR3: CSPGTAQETQYF. The CDR3 DNA is TGCAGCCCGGGGACAGCCCAAGAGACCCAGTACTTC.